This T cell receptor (beta chain) was recovered during a study of T cells in localized non-small cell lung cancer. A word on this clone: What it recognizes is unknown.

Study-wide points: The highest T cell clonality was in uninvolved adjacent lung, above tumor. Appearing in adjacent lung were a median about 50 of the top 100 tumor clones.

The V end was cut by 0 bases, the J end by 6 bases, with 13 bases between. The germline gives CDR1 SGHNT, CDR2 YYREEE (reference sequence). The CDR3 runs to 15 residues. TCRdb's copy holds only in-frame clones and misses some; the assay was immunoSEQ multiplex PCR. The sample has about 59,000 clones, approximately 90% seen once. This TCR was recovered from a man aged 35 to 69 with stage I squamous cell lung carcinoma. This sample comprised peripheral blood, obtained before any cancer treatment. The V call is TRBV5-4, the J call TRBJ2-1; D gene uncertain. The CDR3 loop is CASSLGQVGANEQFF. The CDR3 region has the DNA TGTGCCAGCAGCTTGGGGCAGGTAGGAGCCAATGAGCAGTTCTTC.